This T cell receptor beta chain was sequenced in a study of T cells after somatic rescue of genetic block. Sequenced by immunoSEQ multiplex PCR; TCRdb stores in-frame clones only, minus some. In the table there are almost 15,000 clones, less than 85% of which are singletons. Trimming removed 0 bases at V and 3 bases at J, with 6 bases between. The CDR3 spans 13 residues. Germline CDR1 is SGHNT and CDR2 is YYREEE (reference sequence). This clonotype was obtained from a man between 18 and 35 years old. V gene TRBV5-4 combines with J gene TRBJ2-5; D gene ambiguous. The sequenced sample consisted of peripheral blood mononuclear cells (PBMCs). Written as DNA, the CDR3 is TGTGCCAGCAGCTTGGTGGCAGAAGAGACCCAGTACTTC. It specifies CASSLVAEETQYF.